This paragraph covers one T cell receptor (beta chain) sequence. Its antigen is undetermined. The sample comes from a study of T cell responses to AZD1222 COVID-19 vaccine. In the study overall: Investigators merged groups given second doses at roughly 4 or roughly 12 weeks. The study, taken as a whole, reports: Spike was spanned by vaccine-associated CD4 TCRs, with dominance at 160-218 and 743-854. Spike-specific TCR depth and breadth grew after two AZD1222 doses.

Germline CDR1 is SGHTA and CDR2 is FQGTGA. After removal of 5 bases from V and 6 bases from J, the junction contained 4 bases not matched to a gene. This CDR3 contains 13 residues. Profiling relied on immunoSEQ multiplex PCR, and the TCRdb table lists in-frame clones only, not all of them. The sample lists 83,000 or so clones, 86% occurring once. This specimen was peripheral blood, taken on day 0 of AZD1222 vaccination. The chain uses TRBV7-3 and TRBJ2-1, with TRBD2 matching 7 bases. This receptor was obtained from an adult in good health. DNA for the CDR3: TGTGCCAGCAGCAGGGGACTATTCAATGAGCAGTTCTTC. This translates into CASSRGLFNEQFF.